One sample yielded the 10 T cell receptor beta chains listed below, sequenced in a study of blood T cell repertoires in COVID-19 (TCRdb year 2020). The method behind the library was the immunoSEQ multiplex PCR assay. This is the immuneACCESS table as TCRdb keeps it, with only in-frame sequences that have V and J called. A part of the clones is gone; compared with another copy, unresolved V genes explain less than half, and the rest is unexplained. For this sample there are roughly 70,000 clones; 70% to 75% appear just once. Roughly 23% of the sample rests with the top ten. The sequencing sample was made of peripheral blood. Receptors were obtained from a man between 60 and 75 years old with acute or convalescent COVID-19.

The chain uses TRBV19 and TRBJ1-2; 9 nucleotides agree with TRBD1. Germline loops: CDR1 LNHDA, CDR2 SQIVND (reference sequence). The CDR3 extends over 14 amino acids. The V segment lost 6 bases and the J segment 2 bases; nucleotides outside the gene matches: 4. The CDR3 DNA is TGTGCCAGTAGCAGGGACAGGGAGAACTATGGCTACACCTTC. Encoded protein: CASSRDRENYGYTF.

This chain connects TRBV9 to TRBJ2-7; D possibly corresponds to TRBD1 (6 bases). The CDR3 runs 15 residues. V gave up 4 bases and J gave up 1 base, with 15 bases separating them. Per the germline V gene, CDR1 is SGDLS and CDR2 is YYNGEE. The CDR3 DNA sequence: TGTGCCAGCAGCTTCGATACAGGGTTATCCTACGAGCAGTACGTC. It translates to CASSFDTGLSYEQYV.

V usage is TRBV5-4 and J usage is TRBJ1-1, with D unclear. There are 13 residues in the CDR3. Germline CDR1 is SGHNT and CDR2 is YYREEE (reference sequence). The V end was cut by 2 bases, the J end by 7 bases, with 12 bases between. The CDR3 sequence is CASSFMRESEAFF. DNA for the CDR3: TGTGCCAGCAGCTTTATGCGTGAAAGTGAAGCTTTCTTT.

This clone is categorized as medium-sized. The DNA for the CDR3 is TGTGCCAGCAGCCGGGACAGGGCTGAAGATACGCAGTATTTT. It codes for CASSRDRAEDTQYF. The chain carries TRBV14 and TRBJ2-3; 9 nucleotides line up with TRBD1. CDR1 and CDR2 from the germline V gene are SGHDN and FVKESK. This CDR3 is built from 14 residues. Germline trimming cut 4 bases from V and 5 bases from J; bases unmatched to any gene: 4.

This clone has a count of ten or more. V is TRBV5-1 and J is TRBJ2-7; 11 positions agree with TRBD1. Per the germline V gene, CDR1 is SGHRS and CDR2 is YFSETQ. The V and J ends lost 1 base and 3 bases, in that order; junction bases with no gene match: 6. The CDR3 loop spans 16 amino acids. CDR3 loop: CASSLYTDRGLYEQYF. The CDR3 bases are TGCGCCAGCAGCTTGTACACGGACAGGGGGCTCTACGAGCAGTACTTC.

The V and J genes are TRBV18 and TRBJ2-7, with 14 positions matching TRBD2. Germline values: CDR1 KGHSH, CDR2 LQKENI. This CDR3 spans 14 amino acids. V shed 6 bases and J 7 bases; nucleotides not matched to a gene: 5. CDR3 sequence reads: CASSLTSGRGEQYF. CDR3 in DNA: TGTGCCAGCTCGCTGACTAGCGGGAGGGGGGAGCAGTACTTC.

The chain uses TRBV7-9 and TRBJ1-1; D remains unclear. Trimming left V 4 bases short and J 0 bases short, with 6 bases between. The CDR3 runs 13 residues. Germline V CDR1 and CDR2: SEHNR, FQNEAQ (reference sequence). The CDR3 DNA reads TGTGCCAGCAGCTATTCTATGAACACTGAAGCTTTCTTT. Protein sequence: CASSYSMNTEAFF.

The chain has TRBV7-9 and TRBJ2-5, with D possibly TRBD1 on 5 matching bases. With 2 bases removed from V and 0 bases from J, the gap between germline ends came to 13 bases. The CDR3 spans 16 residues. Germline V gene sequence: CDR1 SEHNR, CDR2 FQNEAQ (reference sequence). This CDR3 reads CASSLRWGRDQETQYF. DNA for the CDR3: TGTGCCAGCAGCTTAAGGTGGGGCAGGGACCAAGAGACCCAGTACTTC. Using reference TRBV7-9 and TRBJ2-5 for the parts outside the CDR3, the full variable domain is DTGVSQNPRHKITKRGQNVTFRCDPISEHNRLYWYRQTLGQGPEFLTYFQNEAQLEKSRLLSDRFSAERPKGSFSTLEIQRTEQGDSAMYLCASSLRWGRDQETQYFGPGTRLLVL.

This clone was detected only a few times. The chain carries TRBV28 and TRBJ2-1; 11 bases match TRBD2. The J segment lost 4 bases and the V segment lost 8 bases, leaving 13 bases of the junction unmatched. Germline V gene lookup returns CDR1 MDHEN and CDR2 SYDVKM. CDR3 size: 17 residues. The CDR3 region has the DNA TGTGCCAGCTGGGACCGAGGACTAGCGGGCGGTTACAATGAGCAGTTCTTC. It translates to CASWDRGLAGGYNEQFF.

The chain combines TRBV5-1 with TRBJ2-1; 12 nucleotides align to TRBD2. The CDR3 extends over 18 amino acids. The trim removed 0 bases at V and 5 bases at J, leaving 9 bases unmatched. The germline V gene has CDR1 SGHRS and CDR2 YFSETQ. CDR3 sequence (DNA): TGCGCCAGCAGCTTGGGGCCGCGACTAGCGGGAGCCGACAATGAGCAGTTCTTC. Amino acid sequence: CASSLGPRLAGADNEQFF.